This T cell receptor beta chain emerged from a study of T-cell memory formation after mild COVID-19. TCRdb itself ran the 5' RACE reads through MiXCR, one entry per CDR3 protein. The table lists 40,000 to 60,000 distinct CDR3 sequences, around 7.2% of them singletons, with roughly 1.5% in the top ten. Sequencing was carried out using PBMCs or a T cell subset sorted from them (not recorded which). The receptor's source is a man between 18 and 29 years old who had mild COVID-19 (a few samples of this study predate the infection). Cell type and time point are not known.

CDR3 nucleotides: TGTGCCAGCACGCATCGGGGGCTAAGAAACACCATATATTTT. Its translation is CASTHRGLRNTIYF. This chain joins TRBV12-3 or TRBV12-4 and TRBJ1-3, with D possibly TRBD1 on 6 matching bases. The V end was cut by 7 bases, the J end by 5 bases, with 15 bases between. The CDR3 is 14 amino acids.